This T cell receptor beta chain comes out of a study of blood T cell repertoires in COVID-19. Overall study context: Whether acute or convalescent, the COVID-19 samples came from the United States, Italy and Spain. Sources were T cells, B-cell-depleted T cells, or PBMCs; the material itself was cDNA or gDNA.

Authors' data handling: Amplifying reference gene primers gave estimates of nucleated cell counts. Only in-frame clones appear in the TCRdb table, and some are missing; sequencing was by immunoSEQ multiplex PCR. V, J and clone size derive from that table, while D and trimming were established from the DNA sequence. The data hold about 370,000 clones, with around 92% observed a single time. Seattle's cohort entered during active infection and was followed longitudinally. CDR1 is SEHNR, CDR2 FQNEAQ, per germline (reference sequence). The CDR3 length is 14 residues. The J segment lost 8 bases and the V segment lost 5 bases, leaving 8 bases of the junction unmatched.

The clonotype was recovered from a woman aged 25 to 39 with COVID-19, enrolled during active disease. Material for sequencing was peripheral blood. The chain employs TRBV7-9 and TRBJ2-1; 8 bases line up with TRBD1. The CDR3 nucleotides are TGTGCCAGCAGCCCAGGGGGCGGTAGCGATGAGCAGTTCTTC. Its protein product is CASSPGGGSDEQFF.